The 6 T cell receptor beta chains given below trace back to one sample, sequenced in a study of radiotherapy plus CTLA-4 blockade in lung cancer. The protocol was immunoSEQ multiplex PCR, while the TCRdb copy is restricted to in-frame clones and leaves out a portion. In the table there are over 95,000 clones, roughly 79% of which are singletons. Here the sequenced sample was peripheral blood, taken from a patient treated with radiotherapy plus ipilimumab. The source of these receptors is a human donor with non-small cell lung cancer who had a partial response to radiotherapy plus ipilimumab. Some clones in this sample may be carry-over from other donors' samples.

The V and J genes are TRBV9 and TRBJ2-5, with 9 bases matching TRBD2. Germline lookup yields CDR1 SGDLS and CDR2 YYNGEE. Trimming at V came to 0 bases and at J to 2 bases, leaving 8 bases not matched to a gene. The CDR3 runs to 17 residues. CDR3 residues: CASSVGAASGTQETQYF. The CDR3 region has the DNA TGTGCCAGCAGCGTAGGCGCGGCTAGCGGGACACAAGAGACCCAGTACTTC.

The table lists this clone with a few counts. V and J are TRBV6-1 and TRBJ2-7; D ambiguous. The ends were cut back, 7 bases at V and 3 bases at J, with 16 bases in the middle. CDR3 length: 14 amino acids. CDR1 is MNHNS and CDR2 is SASEGT in the germline V gene. CDR3 nucleotides: TGTGCCAGCACCGCCGGCGGCTTAGTCTACGAGCAGTACTTC. Translating gives CASTAGGLVYEQYF.

The chain is built from TRBV14 and TRBJ2-1; 11 bases match TRBD2. The CDR3 sequence is 16 residues long. Germline-derived CDR1 and CDR2 are SGHDN and FVKESK. V lost 2 bases, J lost 4 bases, and 4 bases stayed unmatched. The CDR3 here is CASSQLAGGSYNEQFF. CDR3 DNA: TGTGCCAGCAGCCAACTAGCGGGAGGCTCGTACAATGAGCAGTTCTTC.

This clone was observed a single time. The chain links TRBV19 to TRBJ2-2; tentatively, D is TRBD1 (5 bases). The CDR3 spans 15 residues. The ends were cut back, 5 bases at V and 1 base at J, with 11 bases in the middle. Germline CDR1 is LNHDA and CDR2 is SQIVND (reference sequence). In DNA, the CDR3 is TGTGCCAGTAGTTTACGGACACAGAACACCGGGGAGCTGTTTTTT. Translating gives CASSLRTQNTGELFF. The full variable domain, completed using reference TRBV19 and TRBJ2-2, is DGGITQSPKYLFRKEGQNVTLSCEQNLNHDAMYWYRQDPGQGLRLIYYSQIVNDFQKGDIAEGYSVSREKKESFPLTVTSAQKNPTAFYLCASSLRTQNTGELFFGEGSRLTVL.

This clone is a singleton in its sample. CDR3 region: CASSSQGARTEAFF. The CDR3 DNA reads as TGTGCCAGCAGCTCCCAGGGGGCGAGGACTGAAGCTTTCTTT. The V and J genes are TRBV11-3 and TRBJ1-1, with 8 positions matching TRBD1. Germline V gene sequence: CDR1 SGHNT, CDR2 YENEEA. The CDR3 extends over 14 amino acids. V lost 4 bases to trimming and J lost 5 bases; unmatched junction nucleotides: 6.

A few counts support this clone. V is TRBV7-2 and J is TRBJ1-2; 7 nucleotides align to TRBD1. CDR1 is SGHTA, CDR2 FQGNSA, per germline. The CDR3 is 15 residues long. Losses at the gene ends were 3 bases for V and 4 bases for J; bases not matched to a gene: 8. The CDR3 loop reads CASSFDRVRGYGYTF. CDR3 DNA sequence: TGTGCCAGCAGCTTCGACAGGGTCAGGGGCTATGGCTACACCTTC.